This T cell receptor (beta chain) was recorded in a study of cytomegalovirus exposure and HLA in healthy donors. CDR3 size: 17 residues. Germline values: CDR1 LNHDA, CDR2 SQIVND (reference sequence). With 2 bases removed from V and 0 bases from J, the gap between germline ends came to 11 bases. This clone was seen a handful of times. Antigen specificity is unknown. Study outcomes and limitations: TCR beta chain V- and J-gene trimming was linked, in a later analysis, to a missense variant in DCLRE1C. It was assumed in the presence/absence analyses that sequencing depth was roughly uniform across donors. Highest at DRB1 and lowest at HLA-C, TCR association rates differed among HLA loci in a later analysis.

It was with 60 Vbeta and 13 Jbeta primers that the PCR ran. TCRdb's table, derived via immunoSEQ multiplex PCR, lists solely in-frame clones and lacks some. The repertoire consists of about 52,000 clones, with about three quarters occurring once and the leading ten covering 7% to 10%. The genes are TRBV19 and TRBJ2-6, with D maybe TRBD1 (6 bases). Sequenced input: PBMCs. The clonotype was recovered from a woman between 45 and 60 years old in good health and CMV-seronegative. CDR3: CASSIQGITSGANVLTF. DNA for the CDR3: TGTGCCAGTAGTATACAGGGGATCACCTCTGGGGCCAACGTCCTGACTTTC.